Listed here is a single T cell receptor beta chain. This PCR relied on a set of 60 Vbeta primers and 13 Jbeta primers. TCRdb keeps only in-frame clones here, not all; method: immunoSEQ multiplex PCR. The data contain around 180,000 clones, around 81% of them singletons. The data belong to a study of cytomegalovirus exposure and HLA in healthy donors. CDR1 and CDR2 from the germline V gene are SGHVS and FNYEAQ. The V gene end was trimmed by 6 bases and the J gene end by 2 bases; junction bases not matched to a gene: 11. CDR3 size: 18 residues. Sequenced input: PBMCs. The receptor comes from a man younger than 35 in good health and CMV-seronegative. The V call is TRBV7-6, the J call TRBJ2-1; 12 nucleotides agree with TRBD2. CDR3 loop: CASSRPLAGGPTYNEQFF. The CDR3 DNA reads TGTGCCAGCAGTCGCCCTCTAGCGGGGGGGCCCACCTACAATGAGCAGTTCTTC. Complete variable domain (other parts from reference TRBV7-6 and TRBJ2-1): GAGVSQSPRYKVTKRGQDVALRCDPISGHVSLYWYRQALGQGPEFLTYFNYEAQQDKSGLPNDRFSAERPEGSISTLTIQRTEQRDSAMYRCASSRPLAGGPTYNEQFFGPGTRLTVL.